These 30 T cell receptor beta chains originate from one sample sequenced in a study of blood T cell repertoires in COVID-19. Produced via immunoSEQ multiplex PCR; TCRdb's table is partial and in-frame only. The sample has 150,000 to 200,000 clones, about 84% seen once; the top ten hold around 6.1%. Sample: PBMCs or T cells enriched from blood (not recorded which). These receptors came from a man aged 40-49 years who had recovered from COVID-19.

In its sample, this clone was seen once. V usage is TRBV5-4 and J usage is TRBJ2-7; 8 bases agree with TRBD1. V dropped 1 base and J dropped 7; count of bases not matched to a gene: 7. The CDR3 covers 14 residues. Germline CDR1 SGHNT, CDR2 YYREEE (reference sequence). CDR3 coding DNA: TGTGCCAGCAGCTTGTTTACAGGGGGTGAGGAGCAGTACGTC. This encodes CASSLFTGGEEQYV.

The chain links TRBV18 to TRBJ1-2; D is uncertain. With 1 base removed from V and 8 bases from J, the gap between germline ends came to 11 bases. The CDR3 totals 13 residues. Germline V gives CDR1 KGHSH, CDR2 LQKENI. The CDR3 sequence: CASSPREAQGYTF. The CDR3 DNA reads TGTGCCAGCTCACCACGGGAGGCTCAGGGCTACACCTTC. The full variable domain, completed using reference TRBV18 and TRBJ1-2, is NAGVMQNPRHLVRRRGQEARLRCSPMKGHSHVYWYRQLPEEGLKFMVYLQKENIIDESGMPKERFSAEFPKEGPSILRIQQVVRGDSAAYFCASSPREAQGYTFGSGTRLTVV.

A few counts support this clone. The chain uses TRBV2 and TRBJ2-3; tentative D call: TRBD2 (5 bases). Deletions cut 8 bases from V and 4 bases from J, with 16 bases between. There are 14 residues in the CDR3. Germline CDR1 SNHLY, CDR2 FYNNEI. CDR3: CASYKRSPADTQYF. In DNA, the CDR3 is TGTGCCAGCTATAAGCGGTCCCCTGCAGATACGCAGTATTTT.

The V and J genes are TRBV19 and TRBJ1-6; D unclear. Looked up from germline, CDR1 is LNHDA and CDR2 is SQIVND (reference sequence). The CDR3 runs 13 residues. The germline V and J ends were trimmed by 5 bases and 7 bases, with 9 bases remaining between them. The DNA for the CDR3 is TGTGCCAGTAGTGCGGGCAACAATTCACCCCTCCACTTT. It encodes CASSAGNNSPLHF.

This rearrangement joins TRBV10-3 to TRBJ2-7, with a possible D match to TRBD2 (5 bases). This CDR3 is 13 amino acids long. The germline V and J ends were trimmed by 6 bases and 0 bases, with 9 bases remaining between them. Germline V gene data show CDR1 as ENHRY and CDR2 as SYGVKD. The CDR3 DNA follows: TGTGCCATCAGCGGCGGGTTCTCCTACGAGCAGTACTTC. This codes for CAISGGFSYEQYF.

A word on this clone: The same CDR3 can be traced to other DNA sequences in this sample. The J gene is TRBJ2-3, the V gene TRBV2; TRBD2 matches at 10 bases. Looked up from germline, CDR1 is SNHLY and CDR2 is FYNNEI. With 6 bases clipped from V and 1 base from J, the junction kept 4 bases outside the gene matches. This CDR3 region has 15 residues. The CDR3 nucleotides are TGTGCCAGCAGCGTGCTAGCGGGGGGCACAGATACGCAGTATTTT. Encoded protein: CASSVLAGGTDTQYF.

The chain links TRBV7-8 to TRBJ1-1; D unresolved. The germline CDR1 and CDR2 sequences are SGHVS and FQNEAQ. The CDR3 consists of 14 residues. Trimming cost V 6 bases and J 4 bases, with 15 bases left between them. The CDR3 region has the DNA TGTGCCAGCAGAAGGTCCCTTGGGAGCACTGAAGCTTTCTTT. This translates into CASRRSLGSTEAFF.

As DNA, the CDR3 is TGTGCCAGCAGTTTAGTGGGAGGGCCCCAGCATTTT. Residues: CASSLVGGPQHF. The chain employs TRBV12-3 or TRBV12-4 and TRBJ1-5; no firm D call. This CDR3 has 12 amino acids. The V gene lost 1 base and the J gene lost 9 bases, with 7 bases spanning the gap.

The rearrangement links TRBV4-2 to TRBJ2-5, with 8 bases aligning to TRBD2. The CDR3 is made up of 15 amino acids. V dropped 1 base and J dropped 5; count of bases not matched to a gene: 6. CDR1 and CDR2 (germline): LGHNA, YNFKEQ. CDR3 sequence reads: CASSQVTGGLETQYF. CDR3 nucleotide sequence: TGTGCCAGCAGCCAAGTCACGGGGGGGCTTGAGACCCAGTACTTC.

This CDR3 is CASSTHGSKDTQYF. The CDR3 DNA sequence: TGTGCCAGCAGCACACACGGGTCGAAAGATACGCAGTATTTT. The chain has TRBV9 and TRBJ2-3; D call uncertain. CDR3 length: 14 amino acids. Per the germline V gene, CDR1 is SGDLS and CDR2 is YYNGEE. The V end lost 4 bases, the J end lost 5 bases, and 14 bases lay between the germline ends.

The chain links TRBV3-1 (or the pseudogene TRBV3-2) to TRBJ2-3; 13 positions match TRBD2. V gave up 0 bases and J gave up 2 bases; unmatched junction bases: 5. From germline, CDR1 is LGHDT and CDR2 YNNKEL (reference sequence). The CDR3 sequence is 18 residues long. The CDR3 DNA reads as TGTGCCAGCAGCCAAGATTGGGGACTAGCGGGGTCCACAGATACGCAGTATTTT. Amino acid sequence: CASSQDWGLAGSTDTQYF.

The rearrangement links TRBV11-2 to TRBJ2-2; D remains unclear. With 5 bases removed from V and 5 bases from J, the gap between germline ends came to 6 bases. The CDR3 has 12 residues. The germline V gene encodes CDR1 SGHAT and CDR2 FQNNGV. The CDR3: CASSAGTGELFF. Here the CDR3 DNA reads TGTGCCAGCAGCGCAGGTACCGGGGAGCTGTTTTTT.

The V and J genes are TRBV5-8 and TRBJ1-2; TRBD1 agrees at 8 bases. The germline V gene has CDR1 SGHTS and CDR2 YDEGEE. The CDR3 length is 17 residues. V shed 4 bases and J 3 bases; nucleotides not matched to a gene: 14. The DNA for the CDR3 is TGTGCCAGCAGCCGAACGGAACGGACAGGGCTGCACTATGGCTACACCTTC. Encoded protein: CASSRTERTGLHYGYTF.

The chain employs TRBV5-8 and TRBJ2-3, with TRBD1 matching 7 bases. CDR1 is SGHTS, CDR2 YDEGEE, per germline. Trimming cost V 5 bases and J 0 bases; bases outside gene matches: 15. The CDR3 length is 18 residues. As DNA, the CDR3 is TGTGCCAGCAGAACTGGGACAGCCACTCAACTTAGCACAGATACGCAGTATTTT. Translation: CASRTGTATQLSTDTQYF.

The V gene is TRBV7-8, the J gene TRBJ1-2; 11 nucleotides agree with TRBD1. Losses at the gene ends were 0 bases for V and 8 bases for J; bases not matched to a gene: 2. From germline, CDR1 is SGHVS and CDR2 FQNEAQ. The CDR3 is 14 residues long. The CDR3 sequence: CASSLAGQGAGYTF. CDR3 nucleotide sequence: TGTGCCAGCAGCTTAGCCGGACAGGGGGCGGGCTACACCTTC.

A single count supports this clone. The chain links TRBV7-2 to TRBJ1-5; 8 bases map to TRBD1. The J segment lost 6 bases and the V segment lost 4 bases, leaving 2 bases of the junction unmatched. The CDR3 consists of 13 residues. Germline V gives CDR1 SGHTA, CDR2 FQGNSA. The CDR3 region is CASSWDRFQPQHF. In DNA, the CDR3 is TGTGCCAGCAGCTGGGACAGGTTTCAGCCCCAGCATTTT. The variable domain in full, with the rest retrieved from reference TRBV7-2 and TRBJ1-5, is GAGVSQSPSNKVTEKGKDVELRCDPISGHTALYWYRQSLGQGLEFLIYFQGNSAPDKSGLPSDRFSAERTGGSVSTLTIQRTQQEDSAVYLCASSWDRFQPQHFGDGTRLSIL.

The chain combines TRBV5-6 with TRBJ1-5; D is unclear. The CDR3 length is 14 residues. Germline-derived CDR1 and CDR2 are SGHDT and YYEEEE. Trimming stripped 1 base from V and 0 bases from J, with 5 bases between. The CDR3 spells CASSLLYSNQPQHF. The CDR3 DNA reads as TGTGCCAGCAGCTTGCTCTATAGCAATCAGCCCCAGCATTTT.

V is TRBV7-9 and J is TRBJ2-2; D unclear. CDR3 length equals 12 residues. Germline lookup yields CDR1 SEHNR and CDR2 FQNEAQ (reference sequence). With 2 bases removed from V and 6 bases from J, the gap between germline ends came to 4 bases. The chain's CDR3 is CASSLSPGELFF. The CDR3 DNA reads as TGTGCCAGCAGCTTAAGCCCCGGGGAGCTGTTTTTT.

This chain connects TRBV6-1 to TRBJ2-1; 8 nucleotides line up with TRBD2. Germline assignment: CDR1 MNHNS and CDR2 SASEGT. Losses at the gene ends were 4 bases for V and 4 bases for J; bases not matched to a gene: 9. CDR3 size: 16 residues. CDR3 coding DNA: TGTGCCAGCAGTGGCTCGGCTAGCGGGTGGTACAATGAGCAGTTCTTC. Protein product: CASSGSASGWYNEQFF.

The V gene is TRBV5-4, the J gene TRBJ2-7; 8 nucleotides line up with TRBD1. CDR3 size: 14 residues. The V and J ends lost 0 bases and 1 base, in that order; junction bases with no gene match: 0. Germline CDR1 is SGHNT and CDR2 is YYREEE (reference sequence). CDR3 in DNA: TGTGCCAGCAGCTTGGGGGACAGGTCCTACGAGCAGTACTTC. This gives the protein CASSLGDRSYEQYF.

The chain joins TRBV14 to TRBJ2-3, with 10 bases that match TRBD2. The CDR3 extends over 13 amino acids. V shed 6 bases, J shed 8 bases, and the junction held 5 bases outside the gene matches. Germline V CDR1 and CDR2: SGHDN, FVKESK. The CDR3 loop reads CASRPSGGGTQYF. Written as DNA, the CDR3 is TGTGCCAGCAGACCTAGCGGGGGAGGTACGCAGTATTTT.

Details on this clone: Other DNA sequences from this sample encode an identical CDR3 as well. The gene calls are TRBV10-3 and TRBJ1-5; D is perhaps TRBD1 (5 bases). V shed 0 bases and J shed 7 bases, with 10 bases lying between them. This CDR3 has 14 amino acids. Germline assignment: CDR1 ENHRY and CDR2 SYGVKD. The CDR3 nucleotides read TGTGCCATCAGTGAGTCGACAGATCGGCAGCCCCAGCATTTT. Protein product: CAISESTDRQPQHF.

The chain couples TRBV30 to TRBJ2-3; tentatively, D is TRBD1 (7 bases). V was trimmed by 5 bases and J by 2 bases, leaving 17 bases between them. The germline gives CDR1 GTSNPN, CDR2 SVGIG (reference sequence). The CDR3 is 15 residues long. CDR3 amino acids: CAWSPGGLNTDTQYF. CDR3 DNA sequence: TGTGCCTGGTCCCCAGGGGGGTTGAACACAGATACGCAGTATTTT.

V is TRBV4-2 and J is TRBJ1-1; TRBD1 matches at 10 bases. Per the germline V gene, CDR1 is LGHNA and CDR2 is YNFKEQ. V shed 4 bases, J shed 1 base, and the junction held 3 bases outside the gene matches. The CDR3 has 15 residues. The CDR3 spells CASSRQGATNTEAFF. For the CDR3, the DNA is TGTGCCAGCAGCCGACAGGGGGCTACGAACACTGAAGCTTTCTTT.

The chain joins TRBV6-5 to TRBJ1-4, with 7 bases identical to TRBD1. J gave up 7 bases and V 5 bases, and 10 bases lay outside the gene matches. The CDR3 covers 15 residues. CDR1 and CDR2 (germline): MNHEY, SVGAGI. The DNA for the CDR3 is TGTGCCAGCAGTCGGGACAGCGCCAGGAGTGAAAAACTGTTTTTT. Encoded protein: CASSRDSARSEKLFF.

The sample holds one count of this clone. The chain uses TRBV27 and TRBJ1-3; D not certain. Germline values: CDR1 MNHEY, CDR2 SMNVEV (reference sequence). Trimming shortened V by 5 bases and J by 0 bases, and 8 bases separated the two germline ends. The CDR3 covers 14 residues. CDR3 region: CASSPSYSGNTIYF. CDR3 coding DNA: TGTGCCAGCAGTCCAAGCTACTCTGGAAACACCATATATTTT.

In its sample, this clone was seen a few times. This chain links TRBV5-5 with TRBJ1-2; D call uncertain. Germline CDR1 and CDR2: SGHKS and YYEKEE (reference sequence). The CDR3 has 15 amino acids. The ends were cut back, 4 bases at V and 2 bases at J, with 15 bases in the middle. CDR3 residues: CASSPEVDRNYGYTF. CDR3 coding DNA: TGTGCCAGCAGCCCGGAGGTGGACCGAAACTATGGCTACACCTTC. The full variable domain, in which reference TRBV5-5 and TRBJ1-2 provide the parts outside the CDR3, is DAGVTQSPTHLIKTRGQQVTLRCSPISGHKSVSWYQQVLGQGPQFIFQYYEKEERGRGNFPDRFSARQFPNYSSELNVNALLLGDSALYLCASSPEVDRNYGYTFGSGTRLTVV.

The chain joins TRBV7-2 to TRBJ1-3, with TRBD1 identical over 7 bases. CDR3 length equals 16 residues. After removal of 4 bases from V and 2 bases from J, the junction contained 8 bases not matched to a gene. Germline V gene sequence: CDR1 SGHTA, CDR2 FQGNSA. DNA for the CDR3: TGTGCCAGCAGCTACGACGACAGGGCGGCTGGAAACACCATATATTTT. This codes for CASSYDDRAAGNTIYF.

This clone has just one count. The chain links TRBV7-3 to TRBJ2-3; D might be TRBD1 (6 bases). Germline-derived CDR1 and CDR2 are SGHTA and FQGTGA. The CDR3 consists of 14 residues. V was pared by 5 bases and J by 0 bases, with 9 bases between. The CDR3 loop is CASSRDTSTDTQYF. The DNA of the CDR3 is TGTGCCAGCAGCCGGGACACAAGCACAGATACGCAGTATTTT.

With respect to this clone: One junction end disagrees with the germline gene, perhaps due to a read error. The rearrangement links TRBV2 to TRBJ2-2; 7 bases match TRBD2. Germline-derived CDR1 and CDR2 are SNHLY and FYNNEI. This CDR3 spans 16 amino acids. In DNA, the CDR3 is TGTGCCAGCAGGGAAGATACGGGGGGAAAGACCGGGGAGCTGTTTTTT. It translates to CASREDTGGKTGELFF.